This TCR beta chain was observed in a study of cytomegalovirus exposure and HLA in healthy donors (dated by TCRdb to the late 2010s). Some background on the complete study: An earlier analysis of some 600 of the donors reported over 250 Gb of sequence data and 117 million unique TCR beta sequences obtained from some 200 million T cells. To predict cytomegalovirus infection status, the study brought together high-throughput TCR immunosequencing, statistical association of individual TCRs with disease status, and machine learning. Both class I and class II loci were covered by HLA typing, at four-digit resolution. A later analysis re-examined previously published TCR beta repertoires from more than 600 donors and added high-resolution HLA genotyping to investigate patterns of TCR occurrence. Of the 398 genotyped donors, 80% to 90% were placed in the genetic ancestry cluster associated with self-reported Caucasian donors. Alongside the repertoire data, information on donor age, sex, ethnicity and CMV serostatus was compiled. Because of strong linkage in the cohort, five DR-DQ haplotypes were treated as single units for association and clustering. The study aimed to test whether cataloging public T cell receptors could reveal signatures of past pathogen exposure. In a later genetic analysis, genome-wide SNP genotypes for about three fifths of the 666 donors were used, and that subset was treated as a discovery cohort. Across 300 to 400 genotyped donors of the cohort, an average of roughly 250,000 unique TCR beta nucleotide sequences per donor were sequenced, and roughly a sixth of those sequences were non-productive. Besides the first cohort of 666 subjects, a separate validation cohort made up of over 100 different subjects was used. In an earlier analysis of a few hundred of the donors, high-throughput TCR beta sequencing was used to judge whether each TCR beta V gene segment behaved as functional or pseudogenic. Typing coverage varied by locus: about 620-630 donors for A, B, C, DRB1 and DQB1; roughly 560 for DQA1; more than 600 for DPA1; more than 450 for DPB1. Roughly 290 gigabases of sequencing data and around 80 million unique TCR sequences made up an early release that covered approximately 650 HLA-typed donors. Rather than drawing on any new phenotypic data, the later analysis identified candidate immune exposures from TCR beta sequences and the way those sequences occurred across donors. The study profiled the T cell repertoires of about 720 subjects by immunosequencing and related them to cytomegalovirus serostatus. All discovery cohort repertoires had been generated on a single sequencing platform.

Study-level results and caveats: In the study, approximately 160 TCR beta chains were listed as associated with cytomegalovirus. This cohort had only TCR beta chains sequenced, and the lack of alpha or paired-chain data limited which features could be detected. A later analysis found that TCR association rates varied across HLA loci, with DRB1 alleles showing the most associated TCRs and HLA-C alleles the fewest. The 87-base-pair reads could not distinguish some IMGT-functional V segments, including TRBV6-2 and TRBV6-3, so those segments were excluded. A few of the identified cytomegalovirus-associated TCR beta chains were confirmed in vitro to be specific for cytomegalovirus antigens. In a later analysis, more than 15,000 TCR beta sequences were associated with specific HLA alleles at a false discovery rate of 0.05. A further reported finding was that TCR beta sequences accurately predicted the HLA-A and HLA-B alleles for most subjects in the first cohort. An earlier analysis of some 590 of the donors showed that most TCR beta V segments appeared in productive rearrangements either about 87% or about 30% of the time, which broadly matched IMGT annotations. A later genetic analysis associated a missense DCLRE1C variant with V-gene and J-gene trimming of TCR beta chains, and an independent cohort replicated the association. Assigning TCR associations to individual alleles was difficult when HLA alleles, especially DR and DQ, strongly co-occurred. A later analysis reported that several top co-occurrence clusters appeared linked to parvovirus B19, influenza, CMV and Epstein-Barr virus. It was suggested by the authors that the approach could potentially be generalized to other disease states and immunological phenotypes. The sequencing pipeline was judged likely to have produced a cluster of highly shared sequence variants as a technical artifact. In a later analysis, most CMV-associated TCR beta chains were found to appear HLA-restricted, with HLA associations seemingly driven largely by CMV exposure. Linkage disequilibrium might explain the correlated functional status among segregating V segments, but an unknown experimental factor could not be excluded. According to a later genetic analysis, donors in an Asian-associated ancestry cluster had fewer N-insertions in productive TCRs than the approximately 690-donor mean. Cytomegalovirus status was reported to be diagnosed by the classifier with high specificity and sensitivity in both the original and validation cohorts. Because some donors lacked HLA typing at each locus, the association tests relied only on the typed subset. Presence/absence analyses assumed roughly uniform sequencing depth across donors, an assumption that may not hold. A later analysis found that HLA-associated TCR beta chains were more clonally expanded and had lower generation probabilities than equally common non-associated chains. For the cohort, immune exposure information was limited to CMV serostatus. Because counts were too low, roughly 17 rarely observed V segments, including chromosome 9 orphons, were left out of the earlier analysis of some 640 of the donors. Most TCR sequences were observed very rarely across donors, whereas some public TCRs were present in many individuals.

In total, more than 500 healthy bone marrow donors made up the cohort. Cohort members were all nominally healthy when sampled, although unrecorded immune exposures were likely present. The donor tested CMV seronegative, placing the donor among the 350 or so seronegative members of the cohort. A peripheral blood sample was provided by each donor, and peripheral blood mononuclear cells were used for TCR beta sequencing. Genomic DNA was extracted from the blood cell samples with the Qiagen DNeasy Blood Extraction Kit. V is pared back by 5 bases and J by 0 bases, with 17 bases lying between the germline termini. Counted from cysteine to phenylalanine, this CDR3 has 16 amino acids. Only the CDR3 region is kept as DNA, spanning 48 bases read in frame from base 1. The CDR1 and CDR2 encoded by the germline V gene are SGHRS and YFSETQ. Receptors were amplified or captured by the immunoSEQ multiplex PCR assay. The multiplex PCR relied on a mix of 60 forward primers for TCR Vbeta segments and 13 reverse primers for TCR Jbeta segments. The CDR3 region of rearranged TCR beta genes was amplified from genomic DNA with a multiplex PCR assay. Amplified TCR beta libraries were sequenced as 87-base-pair reads on the Illumina HiSeq System. On the authors' methods: Across the 670 or so repertoires, a later analysis counted some 81 million unique TCR beta chains, about 10 million of which were shared by at least two donors. Raw reads were error-corrected and collapsed into unique sequences with a nearest-neighbor algorithm that merged closely related sequences to remove PCR and sequencing errors. V, D and J gene segments were assigned by aligning CDR3 sequences to IMGT reference sequences. For a sequence to be retained, at least a six-nucleotide match to both a V gene segment and a J gene segment was required. Rearrangements were classified as productive when the CDR3 lacked stop codons and remained in frame with V and J, and all other rearrangements were classified as non-productive. CDR3 was defined according to IMGT convention as the region running from the second conserved V-encoded cysteine to the conserved J-encoded phenylalanine. In an earlier analysis of 550 to 650 of the donors, sequences lacking an unambiguous match to a single V gene segment were excluded. An earlier analysis of 550 to 650 of the donors classified V segments as functional when productive rearrangements were above 56.7% and as segregating when the standard deviation between donors was above 5%. A statistical classification framework was built to diagnose cytomegalovirus status from the catalog of TCR beta chain sequences. A later analysis assigned V and J genes by comparing TCR nucleotide sequences with IMGT/GENE-DB human TR gene sequences. A later analysis assigned CDR3 sequences and most-parsimonious VDJ recombination scenarios with the TCRdist pipeline. In a later analysis, each TCR beta chain was defined by its CDR3 amino acid sequence together with its V-gene family, and reads lacking a unique V-gene family were excluded. To address suspected cross-contamination and a sequencing artifact, a later analysis removed 450 to 700 highly shared, low-generation-probability nucleotide sequences. A later analysis calculated a clonal expansion index for each public chain from normalized within-repertoire ranks of inferred template counts. A later analysis computed generation probabilities with a VDJ recombination model fitted to out-of-frame rearrangements, and checked the results against IGoR. In a later analysis, hypergeometric tests were used to score TCR-TCR, TCR-HLA and TCR-CMV co-occurrence, with a repertoire-size bias correction applied to TCR pairs. To estimate false discovery rates, a later analysis permuted the HLA or CMV assignments 20 times. In a later analysis, co-occurring TCRs were grouped using DBSCAN, and TCRdist sequence similarity was added for clustering within HLA-allele-positive subsets. For co-occurrence clustering, repertoires with fewer than 30,000 or more than 120,000 public chains were excluded, along with five repertoires with anomalous nucleotide sharing. Imported from immuneACCESS, the table was reduced by TCRdb to in-frame sequences with V and J called. These copies leave out some clones; in studies compared against another copy, an unresolved V gene accounts for under half, and the cause of the remainder is not known. V, J and clone size are taken as reported in that table, and D and trimming were inferred from the DNA itself. Here the sample has 150,000 or so clones; roughly 72% occur a single time. 2.1% of the sample is held by the ten biggest clonotypes.

This clone appeared a single time. Its antigen remains undetermined. Per-nucleotide qualities are absent, and no much larger clonotype sits a single base away. The clonotype originates from a man in his thirties or forties in good health and CMV-seronegative. The sample comprised PBMCs. The V and J segments used are TRBV5-1 and TRBJ2-5; matching of 6 bases hints at TRBD1 as the D gene. The sequence in DNA is TGCGCCAGCAGTCCGGGACATGGAATGTACCAAGAGACCCAGTACTTC. It codes for CASSPGHGMYQETQYF.